This T cell receptor beta chain is from a study of blood T cell repertoires in COVID-19. Clones were sequenced by immunoSEQ multiplex PCR, and TCRdb holds only the in-frame ones, with some missing. The table lists tens of thousands of clones, 65% to 85% of them singletons. Unmatched junction bases numbered 1, after V lost 0 bases and J lost 0 bases. The CDR3 covers 16 residues. The V gene's germline CDR1 is SGHNT and CDR2 YYREEE (reference sequence). The receptor was derived from a man in his 70s with COVID-19, enrolled during active disease. Material: peripheral blood. The chain recombines TRBV5-4 with TRBJ2-2; 8 bases map to TRBD2. CDR3 sequence: CASSLDGGANTGELFF. DNA for the CDR3: TGTGCCAGCAGCTTGGACGGGGGGGCGAACACCGGGGAGCTGTTTTTT.